The rows below give T cell receptor beta chains drawn from one sample of a study of blood T cell repertoires in COVID-19. This table comes from immunoSEQ multiplex PCR, and its TCRdb copy is limited to in-frame clones, with some not included. In the table there are some 450,000 clones, approximately 90% of which are singletons. Sequences were obtained from peripheral blood. The receptors shown here come from a woman aged 50 to 60 with COVID-19, enrolled during active disease. Each CDR3 is given with its conserved first and last residue. The D gene is left open where the match is weak. Clone size is shown for a subset of rows, as once, few, many or a class of expanded clone.

14 | TRBJ2-3 | TRBV6-5 | - | - | TGTGCCAGCCGGAGAGTGCGAAGCACAGATACGCAGTATTTT | CASRRVRSTDTQYF
12 | TRBJ2-3 | TRBV11-2 | once | - | TGTGCCAGCAGCCCGGGCACAGATACGCAGTATTTT | CASSPGTDTQYF
14 | TRBJ2-3 | TRBV5-1 | - | - | TGCGCCAGCAGCTTCGGGTCGTCGGCAGATACGCAGTATTTT | CASSFGSSADTQYF
15 | TRBJ1-2 | TRBV27 | - | TRBD1 | TGTGCCAGCAGTCAGACAGGGGGATGGGTCTATGGCTACACCTTC | CASSQTGGWVYGYTF
15 | TRBJ1-2 | TRBV5-1 | - | - | TGCGCCAGCAGCCCCGCATCGGGGAATGGTTATGGCTACACCTTC | CASSPASGNGYGYTF
15 | TRBJ1-1 | TRBV6-1 | - | - | TGTGCCAGCAGTGAATCCCGCGTCCGGACAGATAGCTCTTTCTTT | CASSESRVRTDSSFF
15 | TRBJ2-3 | TRBV5-1 | - | TRBD2 | TGCGCCAGCAGCTTACTAGCGGGGGGCACAGATACGCAGTATTTT | CASSLLAGGTDTQYF
14 | TRBJ1-2 | TRBV6-5 | - | - | TGTGCCAGCAGTCGTGGCGGAGGGGATGGTGGCTACACCTTC | CASSRGGGDGGYTF
15 | TRBJ2-2 | TRBV19 | - | - | TGTGCCAGTAGTATGGATTCAGGGATAGCCGGGGAGCTGTTTTTT | CASSMDSGIAGELFF
11 | TRBJ2-5 | TRBV5-6 | - | - | TGTGCCAGCAGCCTCCAAGAGACCCAGTACTTC | CASSLQETQYF
16 | TRBJ2-1 | TRBV27 | - | TRBD1 | TGTGCCAGCAGTTTAGCTGGGGGACAGGGGGCCAATGAGCAGTTCTTC | CASSLAGGQGANEQFF
13 | TRBJ1-1 | TRBV15 | - | - | TGTGCCACCAGCAGAGAGCGGGACACTGAAGCTTTCTTT | CATSRERDTEAFF
16 | TRBJ1-1 | TRBV5-1 | - | TRBD1 | TGCGCCAGCAGCCCCCGAACAGGGGCAATGAACACTGAAGCTTTCTTT | CASSPRTGAMNTEAFF
15 | TRBJ1-3 | TRBV11-2 | - | - | TGTGCCAGCAGCTTAGGATCCGGGTATAGAAACACCATATATTTT | CASSLGSGYRNTIYF
15 | TRBJ2-1 | TRBV5-1 | - | TRBD2 | TGCGCCAGCATCAGTACTAGCGGGGGGACTGGTGAGCAGTTCTTC | CASISTSGGTGEQFF
15 | TRBJ1-2 | TRBV18 | - | - | TGTGCCAGCTCACCACGTGGGGGGTTTGACTATGGCTACACCTTC | CASSPRGGFDYGYTF
12 | TRBJ2-3 | TRBV2 | - | - | TGTGCCAGCAGTCCCCCCTTCAGTACGCAGTATTTT | CASSPPFSTQYF
18 | TRBJ1-5 | TRBV6-4 | - | TRBD1 | TGTGCCAGCAGCCAGACAGGGGACCTCTCTTATAGCAATCAGCCCCAGCATTTT | CASSQTGDLSYSNQPQHF
14 | TRBJ1-1 | TRBV28 | - | - | TGTGCCAGCAGTTTTGGGGGGACGAACACTGAAGCTTTCTTT | CASSFGGTNTEAFF
13 | TRBJ2-1 | TRBV14 | - | - | TGTGCCAGCAGCCTAAGGGGCGCGGCTGAGCAGTTCTTC | CASSLRGAAEQFF
11 | TRBJ2-1 | TRBV3-1/TRBV3-2 | - | - | TGTGCCAGCAGCCAATCAGGGGAGCAGTTCTTC | CASSQSGEQFF
13 | TRBJ1-1 | TRBV5-1 | - | - | TGCGCCAGCAGCTTGGAGGGGGTCACTGAAGCTTTCTTT | CASSLEGVTEAFF
16 | TRBJ2-3 | TRBV19 | - | TRBD2 | TGTGCCAGTAGTGATTGGACTAGCGGGGGGCGTCACACGCAGTATTTT | CASSDWTSGGRHTQYF
11 | TRBJ2-2 | TRBV28 | - | - | TGTGCCAGCACTTACACCGGGGAGCTGTTTTTT | CASTYTGELFF
14 | TRBJ1-1 | TRBV19 | - | - | TGTGCCAGTAGTAATTACGGTGGGAACACTGAAGCTTTCTTT | CASSNYGGNTEAFF
11 | TRBJ2-2 | TRBV5-8 | - | - | TGTGCCAGCAGACGGACCGGGGAGCTGTTTTTT | CASRRTGELFF
14 | TRBJ2-3 | TRBV15 | - | TRBD1 | TGTGCCACCAGCAGGGGACAGCTCACAGATACGCAGTATTTT | CATSRGQLTDTQYF
13 | TRBJ2-7 | TRBV7-9 | - | - | TGTGCCAGCAGCTTAAGGGCAGGGGCCGAGCAGTACTTC | CASSLRAGAEQYF
17 | TRBJ2-7 | TRBV14 | - | TRBD1 | TGTGCCAGCAGCCAAGGGTATAGGACAGGGGGCTCCTACGAGCAGTACTTC | CASSQGYRTGGSYEQYF
13 | TRBJ1-1 | TRBV19 | few | - | TGTGCCAGTAGTATTGGGCCCCTCACTGAAGCTTTCTTT | CASSIGPLTEAFF
13 | TRBJ2-7 | TRBV20-1 | once | - | TGCAGTGCTAGTTGGGGCACGACTGGGGAGCAGTACTTC | CSASWGTTGEQYF
14 | TRBJ2-7 | TRBV27 | - | TRBD1 | TGTGCCAGCATATCCGGGACAGGGCCGCAAGAGCAGTACTTC | CASISGTGPQEQYF
11 | TRBJ2-7 | TRBV20-1 | - | - | TGCAGTGCTAGTCGGCCGGGGGAGCAGTACTTC | CSASRPGEQYF
14 | TRBJ1-2 | TRBV19 | - | TRBD1 | TGTGCCAGTAGTATGGGGACAGGTGACTATGGCTACACCTTC | CASSMGTGDYGYTF
15 | TRBJ2-3 | TRBV5-1 | - | TRBD1 | TGCGCCAGCAGCTTACAGGGGCCCGACACAGATACGCAGTATTTT | CASSLQGPDTDTQYF
15 | TRBJ1-3 | TRBV2 | few | TRBD1 | TGTGCCAGCAGCGGTGTCACAGGGGAAGGAAACACCATATATTTT | CASSGVTGEGNTIYF
15 | TRBJ2-7 | TRBV6-2/TRBV6-3 | - | - | TGTGCCAGCAGCTGGCGGGCGGGCCTCAGCTACGAGCAGTACTTC | CASSWRAGLSYEQYF
15 | TRBJ1-4 | TRBV2 | - | TRBD1 | TGTGCCAGCAGTGAATTTTCCCCAGGGGGTGAAAAACTGTTTTTT | CASSEFSPGGEKLFF
16 | TRBJ1-5 | TRBV5-1 | - | - | TGCGCCAGCAGCCTGGTAGGCGGAGGGGGCAATCAGCCCCAGCATTTT | CASSLVGGGGNQPQHF
15 | TRBJ2-6 | TRBV5-1 | few | - | TGCGCCAGCAGCTTGGCCACGGGACACCTCAACGTCCTGACTTTC | CASSLATGHLNVLTF
16 | TRBJ1-1 | TRBV6-5 | - | TRBD1 | TGTGCCAGCAGTTACTCGTTGACAGGGCCGAACACTGAAGCTTTCTTT | CASSYSLTGPNTEAFF
15 | TRBJ1-2 | TRBV19 | - | - | TGTGCCAGCCGTCCAAATTTAACTCCACTTAATGGCTACACCTTC | CASRPNLTPLNGYTF
16 | TRBJ2-5 | TRBV2 | - | TRBD1 | TGTGCCAGCAGTGAGTTACAGGGGAGAGTCGGTGAGACCCAGTACTTC | CASSELQGRVGETQYF
18 | TRBJ1-1 | TRBV5-1 | - | TRBD1 | TGCGCCAGCAGCTTGGGTTTGGACAGGGGTGATGTGAACACTGAAGCTTTCTTT | CASSLGLDRGDVNTEAFF
16 | TRBJ1-4 | TRBV19 | - | - | TGTGCCAGTAGTCTTCAGGGGAGCCTTATCTGGGAAAAACTGTTTTTT | CASSLQGSLIWEKLFF
14 | TRBJ1-1 | TRBV6-1 | - | - | TGTGCCAGCAGTGAAGTGGGGGCTTACACTGAAGCTTTCTTT | CASSEVGAYTEAFF
14 | TRBJ1-2 | TRBV7-9 | - | TRBD1 | TGTGCCAGCAGCTTAGGGGACAGGGTTGATGGCTACACCTTC | CASSLGDRVDGYTF
16 | TRBJ2-6 | TRBV7-9 | - | TRBD1 | TGTGCCGGAGCCGGGACAGGGGGGTTCGGGGCCAACGTCCTGACTTTC | CAGAGTGGFGANVLTF
13 | TRBJ2-7 | TRBV5-6 | - | - | TGTGCCAGCAGCTTCCCTACGACCTACGAGCAGTACTTC | CASSFPTTYEQYF
17 | TRBJ1-4 | TRBV7-2 | few | TRBD1 | TGTGCCAGCAGCTTAGCGCGGACAGGGGGCGTGAGTGAAAAACTGTTTTTT | CASSLARTGGVSEKLFF
14 | TRBJ2-3 | TRBV30 | once | TRBD2 | TGTGCCTGGAGCGCAGCGGGGGGGCTGATCACGCAGTATTTT | CAWSAAGGLITQYF
13 | TRBJ1-4 | TRBV29-1 | - | TRBD1 | TGCAGCGTTGGCGGGACAGGGTCGGAAAAACTGTTTTTT | CSVGGTGSEKLFF
15 | TRBJ2-3 | TRBV6-5 | - | - | TGTGCCAGCAGTACCGGGTTGGGGGCCACAGATACGCAGTATTTT | CASSTGLGATDTQYF
13 | TRBJ1-2 | TRBV19 | - | TRBD1 | TGTGCCAGTAGTTACCGGACAGGGTCTGGCTACACCTTC | CASSYRTGSGYTF
13 | TRBJ1-2 | TRBV6-5 | once | TRBD1 | TGTGCCAGCAGTTACCGGACAGGGCAAGGCTACACCTTC | CASSYRTGQGYTF
14 | TRBJ1-5 | TRBV3-1/TRBV3-2 | few | - | TGTGCCAGCAGCCAAGGTACCGGGACACCGCTTCAGCATTTT | CASSQGTGTPLQHF
14 | TRBJ2-3 | TRBV30 | - | - | TGTGCCTGGAGGGGGAGACTAGTTGGAGATACGCAGTATTTT | CAWRGRLVGDTQYF